These 16 T cell receptor beta chains came from one sample sequenced in a study of blood T cells in healthy people across ages. Primed by a sample-barcoded 5' primer and a J-beta primer mix, a second PCR proceeded for roughly 6 to 12 cycles. Using its own MiXCR run on the 5' RACE reads, TCRdb lists one record per CDR3 protein. The repertoire includes about 940,000 distinct CDR3 sequences, around 49% of them detected once, and 13% sits in the top ten. Sequencing was done on a sample of blood. All receptors come from a man aged 25 to 45 in good health.

The CDR3 bases are TGCAGTGCTAGCCCTAGCGCCTCCTACGAGCAGTACTTC. Residues: CSASPSASYEQYF. The chain couples TRBV20-1 to TRBJ2-7, with D perhaps matching TRBD2 (6 bases). CDR3 length equals 13 residues. The V and J ends lost 3 bases and 0 bases respectively, with 9 bases between them. CDR1 and CDR2 (germline): DFQATT, SNEGSKA (reference sequence).

The J gene is TRBJ1-5, the V gene TRBV6-2 or TRBV6-3, with TRBD1 as a possible D gene (6 bases). The V gene's germline CDR1 is MNHEY and CDR2 SVGEGT. This CDR3 contains 17 residues. Trimming removed 7 bases from V and 1 base from J, with 20 bases in between. The CDR3 here is CASTGGGRAVSNQPQHF. As DNA, the CDR3 is TGTGCCAGCACCGGAGGGGGAAGGGCAGTGAGCAATCAGCCCCAGCATTTT.

The chain employs TRBV29-1 and TRBJ2-5; 8 nucleotides line up with TRBD1. The V gene end was trimmed by 2 bases and the J gene end by 4 bases; junction bases not matched to a gene: 9. Germline CDR1 SQVTM, CDR2 ANQGSEA. The CDR3 covers 15 residues. Written as DNA, the CDR3 is TGCAGCGTTGAATGGACAGGGACCGGAGGAGAGACCCAGTACTTC. This translates into CSVEWTGTGGETQYF.

The chain combines TRBV2 with TRBJ2-7; 8 bases line up with TRBD1. J lost 4 bases, V lost 7 bases, and 3 bases had no gene match. The CDR3 consists of 12 residues. Germline-derived CDR1 and CDR2 are SNHLY and FYNNEI. This CDR3 reads CASKDRAYEQYF. CDR3 in DNA: TGTGCCAGCAAGGACAGGGCTTACGAGCAGTACTTC.

J is TRBJ2-5 and V is TRBV28, with TRBD2 matching 7 bases. Germline trimming cut 3 bases from V and 5 bases from J; bases unmatched to any gene: 6. The CDR3 contains 14 residues. Germline CDR1 reads MDHEN; CDR2 reads SYDVKM. As DNA, the CDR3 is TGTGCCAGCAGTTTTCAGGGAGGGTCCGAGACCCAGTACTTC. This sequence encodes CASSFQGGSETQYF.

The gene calls are TRBV20-1 and TRBJ2-5, with 8 bases identical to TRBD1. CDR1 and CDR2 (germline): DFQATT, SNEGSKA (reference sequence). V shed 4 bases and J 1 base; nucleotides not matched to a gene: 5. The CDR3 is 14 residues long. In DNA, the CDR3 is TGCAGTGCTATCAGGGGGCTTTCCCAAGAGACCCAGTACTTC. It encodes CSAIRGLSQETQYF.

This clonotype appeared a single time. The chain couples TRBV14 to TRBJ1-2; no definite D call. Trimming pared 1 base from V and 2 bases from J, leaving 11 bases between. The CDR3 sequence is 15 residues long. The germline V gene encodes CDR1 SGHDN and CDR2 FVKESK. The DNA of the CDR3 is TGTGCCAGCAGCCAAGCGCCAGGAGGGAACTATGGCTACACCTTC. It specifies CASSQAPGGNYGYTF.

The V call is TRBV6-1, the J call TRBJ2-3; no firm D call. The germline gives CDR1 MNHNS, CDR2 SASEGT. CDR3 length: 19 residues. V gave up 5 bases and J gave up 1 base, with 25 bases separating them. CDR3 in amino acids: CASSRPSESQWIGTDTQYF. The DNA of the CDR3 is TGTGCCAGCAGTAGGCCCTCGGAAAGCCAGTGGATTGGCACAGATACGCAGTATTTT.

The genes are TRBV6-5 and TRBJ2-2; 11 bases align to TRBD1. Germline V lookup: CDR1 MNHEY, CDR2 SVGAGI. This CDR3 spans 16 amino acids. Trimming cost V 4 bases and J 5 bases; bases outside gene matches: 6. As DNA, the CDR3 is TGTGCCAGCAGTTTCCCGGGACAGGGGGGAACCGGGGAGCTGTTTTTT. This gives the protein CASSFPGQGGTGELFF.

This clonotype has a count of ten or more. CDR3 region: CASSLSGPEAFF. CDR3 nucleotide sequence: TGTGCCAGCAGCTTATCGGGCCCTGAAGCTTTCTTT. The V gene is TRBV7-9, the J gene TRBJ1-1, with D uncertain. Germline V gene data show CDR1 as SEHNR and CDR2 as FQNEAQ (reference sequence). The CDR3 spans 12 residues. The V and J ends lost 2 bases and 6 bases respectively, with 7 bases between them.

CDR3 in amino acids: CASGLVSLAGSTDTQYF. The CDR3 region has the DNA TGTGCTAGTGGTTTGGTAAGCCTAGCGGGGAGCACAGATACGCAGTATTTT. The V gene is TRBV12-5, the J gene TRBJ2-3; TRBD2 matches 9 bases. J was trimmed by 0 bases and V by 0 bases; bases with no gene match: 4. The CDR3 sequence is 17 residues long. Looked up from germline, CDR1 is LGHNT and CDR2 is FRNRAP.

The V call is TRBV20-1, the J call TRBJ2-7, with D maybe TRBD2 (5 bases). The germline V gene has CDR1 DFQATT and CDR2 SNEGSKA (reference sequence). The V end lost 0 bases, the J end lost 2 bases, and 11 bases lay between the germline ends. The CDR3 runs to 14 residues. Here the CDR3 DNA reads TGCAGTGCTAGAGATGTAACGGGAACCTACGAGCAGTACTTC. Protein sequence: CSARDVTGTYEQYF.

Here the CDR3 DNA reads TGTGCCAGCAGTGTATGGGGGGAAGATACGCAGTATTTT. Translation: CASSVWGEDTQYF. V and J are TRBV12-3 or TRBV12-4 and TRBJ2-3; TRBD2 is a possible D gene (6 bases). The V end lost 5 bases, the J end lost 5 bases, and 11 bases lay between the germline ends. The CDR3 length is 13 residues.

This clonotype was detected a few times. The rearrangement links TRBV7-6 to TRBJ1-4; D remains unclear. The CDR3 loop spans 13 amino acids. V was cut by 5 bases and J by 7 bases, with 11 bases left in between. The germline V gene encodes CDR1 SGHVS and CDR2 FNYEAQ. The CDR3, as DNA: TGTGCCAGCAGCCCGGGGAGGTCTGAAAAACTGTTTTTT. Its protein is CASSPGRSEKLFF.

The chain employs TRBV4-1 and TRBJ2-3; 9 bases are shared with TRBD2. Germline CDR1 MGHRA, CDR2 YSYEKL. The CDR3 contains 16 residues. The V and J ends lost 3 bases and 2 bases, in that order; junction bases with no gene match: 6. The CDR3 protein is CASSQPAGGNTDTQYF. DNA of the CDR3: TGCGCCAGCAGCCAGCCAGCGGGGGGCAACACAGATACGCAGTATTTT.

The chain employs TRBV27 and TRBJ2-7; 8 bases match TRBD1. Trimming took 8 bases from V and 2 from J; bases not matched to a gene: 8. The germline gives CDR1 MNHEY, CDR2 SMNVEV (reference sequence). The CDR3 runs 14 residues. The CDR3 sequence: CASHDRDRPYEQYF. In DNA form, the CDR3 reads TGTGCCAGCCATGACCGGGACAGGCCCTACGAGCAGTACTTC.